This T cell receptor beta chain was sequenced for a study of T-cell reconstitution after alpha-beta-depleted transplantation in children (TCRdb year 2016). Looking at the study overall: Using TCR repertoire profiling, the study followed T-cell immune reconstitution in a quantitative way in children after TCRalphabeta/CD19-depleted allogeneic hematopoietic cell transplantation.

Points the paper makes about the study in general: Apparently early alphabetaT-cell count recovery about two months after transplant reportedly relied on only several hundred rapidly expanded clones derived from non-depleted graft cells. The high TCRbeta diversity at day 60 in some patients was ascribed to recipient T cells and intrathymic progenitors that had survived conditioning. Hyperexpanded clone frequencies declined over subsequent months; after one year, T-cell counts and TCRbeta diversity were mostly attributed to newly produced T cells.

The treatment or condition label for this specimen denotes: allogeneic hematopoietic cell transplantation with graft depleted of TCRalphabeta T cells and CD19 B cells. TCRalphabeta/CD19-depleted allogeneic hematopoietic cell grafts were given to the transplant recipients, all of whom were children. The CDR3 contains 12 residues, cysteine and phenylalanine counted. The DNA shown is the 36-base CDR3, in frame from base 1. V is pared back by 5 bases and J by 10 bases, with 12 bases lying between the germline termini. This clonotype was recorded at least ten times. The clone's antigen remains unknown. No clone much larger than this one lies a single base away; base qualities are absent. Library prep was done by PCR. This sample was sequenced with an Illumina HiSeq 2500. To normalize quantification of the TCRbeta repertoire, the TCR libraries were built with molecular barcoding that relied on unique molecular identifiers. TCRdb cleaned the public reads at Q25 with fastp, built clones with MiXCR and kept in-frame beta chains. Rows merge per CDR3 protein into single entries with the most common DNA and genes. Here the sample has 200,000 or so distinct CDR3 sequences; roughly 6.5% occur a single time. Clones ranked in the top ten supply under 5% of the sample.

The chain was built from TRBV12-3 or TRBV12-4 and TRBJ2-1, with no D gene named confidently. The clonotype comes from a girl in the first two years of life with combined immunodeficiency, due to receive a stem cell transplant. Sequencing used PBMCs, obtained before TCRalphabeta/CD19-depleted stem cell transplant. Read as DNA, the sequence is TGTGCCAGCAGTCCCCACGTCCGAGAGCAGTTCTTC. The translation is CASSPHVREQFF.